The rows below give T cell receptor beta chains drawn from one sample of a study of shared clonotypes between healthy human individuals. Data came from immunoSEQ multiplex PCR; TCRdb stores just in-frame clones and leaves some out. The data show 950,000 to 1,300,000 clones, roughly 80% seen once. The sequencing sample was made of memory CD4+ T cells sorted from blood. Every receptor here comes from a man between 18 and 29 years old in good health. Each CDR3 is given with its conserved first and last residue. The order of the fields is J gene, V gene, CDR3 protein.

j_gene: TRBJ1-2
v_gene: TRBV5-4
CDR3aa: CASSSWSQGYYGYTF

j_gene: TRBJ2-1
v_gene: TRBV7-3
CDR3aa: CASSSYGVNEQFF

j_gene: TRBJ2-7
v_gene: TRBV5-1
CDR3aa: CASSLAGQADFKQYF

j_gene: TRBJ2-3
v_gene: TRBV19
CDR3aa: CASSTSYLAGRGFSTDTQYF

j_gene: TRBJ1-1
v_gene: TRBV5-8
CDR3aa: CASSSALGLIEAFF

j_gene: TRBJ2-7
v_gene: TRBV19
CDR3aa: CASSPGTSGRGYEQYF

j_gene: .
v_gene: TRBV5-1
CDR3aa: CASSWEGQGYEQYF

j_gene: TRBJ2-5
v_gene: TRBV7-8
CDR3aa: CASSTGTSKETQYF

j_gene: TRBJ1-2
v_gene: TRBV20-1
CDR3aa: CSAQQGFGYTF

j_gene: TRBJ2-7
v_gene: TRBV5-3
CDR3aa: CARSLVVAGGPFFPYEQYF

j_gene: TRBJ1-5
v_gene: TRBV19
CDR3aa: CASSIESRGAQHF

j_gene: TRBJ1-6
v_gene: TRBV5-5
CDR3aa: CASSEVPSSYNSPLHF

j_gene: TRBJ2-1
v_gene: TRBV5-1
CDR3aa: CASDHGDRGSNEQFF

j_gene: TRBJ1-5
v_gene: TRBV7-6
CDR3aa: CASSLRDNQPQHF

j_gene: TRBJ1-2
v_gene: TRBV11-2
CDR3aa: CASSFSRANGGYTF

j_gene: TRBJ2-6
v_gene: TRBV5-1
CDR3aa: CASSLERTGPGANVLTF

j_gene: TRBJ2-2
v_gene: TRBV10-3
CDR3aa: CAISEVAATSGELFF

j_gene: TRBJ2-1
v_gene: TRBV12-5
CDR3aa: CASGRGDQTNEQFF

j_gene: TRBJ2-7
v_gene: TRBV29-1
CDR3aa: CSVGGPGFEQYF

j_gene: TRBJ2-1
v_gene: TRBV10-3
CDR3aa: CAISESRQGALQFF

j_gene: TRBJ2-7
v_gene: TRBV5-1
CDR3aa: CASSLENRVNYEQYF

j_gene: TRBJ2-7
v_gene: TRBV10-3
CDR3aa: CAISESTGGAEEQYF

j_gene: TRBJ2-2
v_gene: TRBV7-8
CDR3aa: CASTSGNTGELFF

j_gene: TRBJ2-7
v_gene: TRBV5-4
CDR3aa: CASSSGKDRTYEQYF

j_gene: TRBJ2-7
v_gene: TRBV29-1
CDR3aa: CSVGQGHSYEQYF

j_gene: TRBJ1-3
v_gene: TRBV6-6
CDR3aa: CASSQDSLLGNTIYF

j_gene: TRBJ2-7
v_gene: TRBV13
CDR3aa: CASSFGTGEQYF

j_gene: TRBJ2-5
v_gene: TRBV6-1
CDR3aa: CASGGGAKKTQYF

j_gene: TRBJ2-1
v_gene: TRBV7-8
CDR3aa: CASSFSQSEQFF

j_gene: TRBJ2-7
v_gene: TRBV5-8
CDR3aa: CASSHGLAGFYEQYF

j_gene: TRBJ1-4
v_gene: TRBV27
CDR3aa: CASSPGWSNEKLFF

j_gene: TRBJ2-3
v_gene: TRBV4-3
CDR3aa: CASSQTVPGTDTQYF

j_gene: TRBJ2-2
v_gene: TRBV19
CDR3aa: CASSLRYGELFF

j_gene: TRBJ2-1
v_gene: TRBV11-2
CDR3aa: CASSLSGDPGTFF

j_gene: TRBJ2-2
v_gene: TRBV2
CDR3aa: CASSAEPGELFF

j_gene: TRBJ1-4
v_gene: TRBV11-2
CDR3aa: CASSVQGAVEKLFF

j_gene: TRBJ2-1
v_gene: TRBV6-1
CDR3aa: CATSLAGGPGNEQFF

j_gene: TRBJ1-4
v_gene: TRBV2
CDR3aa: CASSPGGAPGEKLFF

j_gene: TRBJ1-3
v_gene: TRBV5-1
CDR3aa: CASSLLTRDGQAGNTIYF

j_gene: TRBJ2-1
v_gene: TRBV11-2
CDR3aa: CASSPRLAGVHYNEQFF

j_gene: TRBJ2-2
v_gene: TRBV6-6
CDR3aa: CASRLRTGELFF

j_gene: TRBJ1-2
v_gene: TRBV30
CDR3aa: CAWSPDRGDGYTF